These T cell receptor beta chains were read from a single sample in a study of human T cells and chemical hapten exposure. TCRdb reprocessed the RACE reads with MiXCR, giving one entry per CDR3 protein. The sample has approximately 82,000 distinct CDR3 sequences; approximately 7% are singletons. Sequenced here: whole blood, sampled in connection with sensitization to the hapten diphenylcyclopropenone (DPC). The origin of the receptors is a woman aged 30 to 39 with alopecia areata. Some clones in this sample may be carry-over from other donors' samples. Both conserved end residues are part of each CDR3.

v_gene	CDR3aa
TRBV12-3/TRBV12-4	CASSTPRGRLRGTTDTQYF
TRBV5-1	CASGTPGAGELFF
TRBV12-3/TRBV12-4	CASTGQGSQPQHF
TRBV2	CASSADTVNVLTF
TRBV20-1	CSASSGLGTGELFF
TRBV5-1	CASSLAPAASNYGYTF
TRBV12-5	CASGGVMYPDTQYF
TRBV12-3/TRBV12-4	CASSPTGAEAFF
TRBV20-1	CSATLTGTTNTEAFF
TRBV28	CASRPGGYAQPQNF
TRBV20-1	CSARTVNTGELFF
TRBV10-3	CAISVPGGKAFF
TRBV12-3/TRBV12-4	CASSSNRVTEAFF
TRBV7-3	CASSLDRSGPGELFF